These T cell receptor beta chains were read from a single sample in a study of shared clonotypes between healthy human individuals. The data were produced by immunoSEQ multiplex PCR, yet TCRdb's version contains in-frame clones alone and is incomplete. The sample holds 90,000 to 120,000 clones, about 72% seen once. The sample was memory CD8+ T cells sorted from blood. Source of these receptors: a woman in her 30s in good health. Both conserved end residues are part of each CDR3. A D gene is named only where the DNA matches it firmly. Some rows mark clone size as missing; the rest say once, few, many or name a class of expanded clone.

j_call: TRBJ2-7; clone_size: .; v_call: TRBV4-1; d_call: TRBD1; cdr3_aa: CASSPGQGSSYEQYF; cdr3_nt: TGCGCCAGCAGCCCTGGACAGGGGAGCTCCTACGAGCAGTACTTC
j_call: TRBJ2-2; clone_size: .; v_call: TRBV2; d_call: TRBD2; cdr3_aa: CASSVLAGGYNTGELFF; cdr3_nt: TGTGCCAGCAGTGTTCTAGCGGGAGGTTACAACACCGGGGAGCTGTTTTTT
j_call: TRBJ2-2; clone_size: .; v_call: TRBV7-9; d_call: TRBD2; cdr3_aa: CASSTRSGSANTGELFF; cdr3_nt: TGTGCCAGCAGCACGCGCAGCGGGAGCGCGAACACCGGGGAGCTGTTTTTT
j_call: TRBJ2-7; clone_size: .; v_call: TRBV11-2; d_call: TRBD2; cdr3_aa: CASSAGTRSSYEQYF; cdr3_nt: TGTGCCAGCAGTGCAGGGACTAGGAGCTCCTACGAGCAGTACTTC
j_call: TRBJ2-7; clone_size: few; v_call: TRBV27; d_call: TRBD2; cdr3_aa: CASSTETSGSYEQYF; cdr3_nt: TGTGCCAGCAGTACGGAGACTAGCGGGAGTTACGAGCAGTACTTC
j_call: TRBJ2-3; clone_size: few; v_call: TRBV9; d_call: TRBD2; cdr3_aa: CASSASGKTDTQYF; cdr3_nt: TGTGCCAGCAGCGCTAGCGGGAAAACAGATACGCAGTATTTT
j_call: TRBJ2-3; clone_size: many; v_call: TRBV6-4; d_call: TRBD2; cdr3_aa: CASSLAESSTDTQYF; cdr3_nt: TGTGCCAGCAGTCTAGCGGAAAGTAGCACAGATACGCAGTATTTT
j_call: TRBJ2-7; clone_size: few; v_call: TRBV28; d_call: TRBD2; cdr3_aa: CASSRGESGVSEQYF; cdr3_nt: TGTGCCAGCAGCCGGGGGGAGTCGGGTGTGAGCGAGCAGTACTTC
j_call: TRBJ2-1; clone_size: .; v_call: TRBV27; d_call: TRBD2; cdr3_aa: CASSFRTSSEQFF; cdr3_nt: TGTGCCAGCAGTTTTAGGACTAGCAGTGAGCAGTTCTTC
j_call: TRBJ2-7; clone_size: .; v_call: TRBV15; d_call: TRBD1; cdr3_aa: CATSRPTGQGNSYEQYF; cdr3_nt: TGTGCCACCAGCAGACCAACAGGACAGGGGAACTCCTACGAGCAGTACTTC
j_call: TRBJ2-6; clone_size: .; v_call: TRBV7-9; d_call: TRBD1; cdr3_aa: CASSLQGVGANVLTF; cdr3_nt: TGTGCCAGCAGCCTACAGGGGGTTGGGGCCAACGTCCTGACTTTC
j_call: TRBJ1-2; clone_size: .; v_call: TRBV16; d_call: .; cdr3_aa: CASSQSLVGREYGYTF; cdr3_nt: TGTGCCAGCAGCCAATCGCTGGTAGGGCGAGAGTATGGCTACACCTTC
j_call: TRBJ2-7; clone_size: .; v_call: TRBV6-5; d_call: TRBD1; cdr3_aa: CASTRGTGGHEQYF; cdr3_nt: TGTGCCAGCACTAGGGGGACAGGGGGGCACGAGCAGTACTTC
j_call: TRBJ2-5; clone_size: once; v_call: TRBV9; d_call: TRBD2; cdr3_aa: CASSADPGLAGARWYF; cdr3_nt: TGTGCCAGCAGCGCAGACCCTGGACTAGCGGGAGCCCGGTGGTACTTC
j_call: TRBJ1-5; clone_size: .; v_call: TRBV28; d_call: .; cdr3_aa: CASSFRVGYQPQHF; cdr3_nt: TGTGCCAGCAGTTTCCGGGTGGGATATCAGCCCCAGCATTTT
j_call: TRBJ2-3; clone_size: .; v_call: TRBV5-8; d_call: TRBD1; cdr3_aa: CASSLGQGADTQYF; cdr3_nt: TGTGCCAGCAGCTTAGGACAGGGGGCCGATACGCAGTATTTT
j_call: TRBJ2-7; clone_size: .; v_call: TRBV5-1; d_call: .; cdr3_aa: CASSLVAEGIYEQYF; cdr3_nt: TGCGCCAGCAGCTTGGTAGCGGAGGGTATATACGAGCAGTACTTC
j_call: TRBJ1-1; clone_size: .; v_call: TRBV4-2; d_call: .; cdr3_aa: CASSQGRTGLTFF; cdr3_nt: TGTGCCAGCAGCCAAGGACGTACAGGGCTGACTTTCTTT
j_call: TRBJ1-2; clone_size: .; v_call: TRBV29-1; d_call: .; cdr3_aa: CSVGWDSGYTF; cdr3_nt: TGCAGCGTTGGATGGGATTCTGGCTACACCTTC
j_call: TRBJ2-3; clone_size: .; v_call: TRBV7-9; d_call: TRBD2; cdr3_aa: CASSPRRLAGSDTQYF; cdr3_nt: TGTGCCAGCAGCCCCCGGAGGTTAGCGGGATCAGATACGCAGTATTTT
j_call: TRBJ2-1; clone_size: .; v_call: TRBV19; d_call: TRBD2; cdr3_aa: CASSMGLAGYFF; cdr3_nt: TGTGCCAGTAGTATGGGGCTAGCGGGTTATTTCTTC
j_call: TRBJ1-1; clone_size: .; v_call: TRBV6-1; d_call: .; cdr3_aa: CASSEAFSGLGTEAFF; cdr3_nt: TGTGCCAGCAGTGAAGCGTTTTCAGGGCTGGGCACTGAAGCTTTCTTT
j_call: TRBJ1-2; clone_size: .; v_call: TRBV2; d_call: .; cdr3_aa: CASSEGPSAGYTF; cdr3_nt: TGTGCCAGCAGTGAGGGACCCTCTGCGGGCTACACCTTC
j_call: TRBJ2-1; clone_size: many; v_call: TRBV19; d_call: .; cdr3_aa: CASSARSGYYNEQFF; cdr3_nt: TGTGCCAGTAGTGCGCGCTCGGGTTACTACAATGAGCAGTTCTTC
j_call: TRBJ2-2; clone_size: few; v_call: TRBV4-2; d_call: TRBD2; cdr3_aa: CASSQAGGRNTGELFF; cdr3_nt: TGTGCCAGCAGCCAAGCGGGCGGGAGGAACACCGGGGAGCTGTTTTTT
j_call: TRBJ2-7; clone_size: .; v_call: TRBV29-1; d_call: TRBD2; cdr3_aa: CSVLLAAAYEQYF; cdr3_nt: TGCAGCGTTTTACTAGCGGCCGCCTACGAGCAGTACTTC
j_call: TRBJ2-7; clone_size: .; v_call: TRBV2; d_call: .; cdr3_aa: CASSEAKYRASYEQYF; cdr3_nt: TGTGCCAGCAGTGAAGCTAAGTACAGGGCAAGTTACGAGCAGTACTTC
j_call: TRBJ2-2; clone_size: .; v_call: TRBV9; d_call: .; cdr3_aa: CASSLNTGELFF; cdr3_nt: TGTGCCAGCAGTCTCAACACCGGGGAGCTGTTTTTT
j_call: TRBJ1-5; clone_size: .; v_call: TRBV19; d_call: TRBD1; cdr3_aa: CASSATGEVQPQHF; cdr3_nt: TGTGCCAGTAGTGCAACAGGGGAAGTCCAGCCCCAGCATTTT
j_call: TRBJ2-7; clone_size: .; v_call: TRBV19; d_call: .; cdr3_aa: CASSQDRIYSYEQYF; cdr3_nt: TGTGCCAGTAGTCAAGACAGGATATACTCCTACGAGCAGTACTTC
j_call: TRBJ1-4; clone_size: .; v_call: TRBV4-1; d_call: .; cdr3_aa: CASSQGVPGGNEKLFF; cdr3_nt: TGCGCCAGCAGCCAAGGCGTCCCCGGTGGTAATGAAAAACTGTTTTTT
j_call: TRBJ1-2; clone_size: .; v_call: TRBV9; d_call: .; cdr3_aa: CASSDRVRNTF; cdr3_nt: TGTGCCAGCAGCGACAGGGTACGGAACACCTTC
j_call: TRBJ2-7; clone_size: .; v_call: TRBV19; d_call: .; cdr3_aa: CASSDRSYEQYF; cdr3_nt: TGTGCCAGTAGTGACCGTTCCTACGAGCAGTACTTC
j_call: TRBJ1-5; clone_size: few; v_call: TRBV2; d_call: .; cdr3_aa: CASSPAYSNQPQHF; cdr3_nt: TGTGCCAGCAGCCCAGCGTATAGCAATCAGCCCCAGCATTTT
j_call: TRBJ2-1; clone_size: .; v_call: TRBV5-1; d_call: TRBD2; cdr3_aa: CASSSPTSGRGWSEQFF; cdr3_nt: TGCGCCAGCAGCTCACCGACTAGCGGGAGGGGGTGGAGTGAGCAGTTCTTC
j_call: TRBJ1-1; clone_size: .; v_call: TRBV6-5; d_call: .; cdr3_aa: CASSYRQASLNTEAFF; cdr3_nt: TGTGCCAGCAGTTACCGACAGGCGAGCCTGAACACTGAAGCTTTCTTT
j_call: TRBJ2-7; clone_size: .; v_call: TRBV27; d_call: TRBD2; cdr3_aa: CASSQAGVSYEQYF; cdr3_nt: TGTGCCAGCAGCCAAGCGGGAGTATCCTACGAGCAGTACTTC
j_call: TRBJ2-7; clone_size: few; v_call: TRBV4-1; d_call: .; cdr3_aa: CASSHEGSGYEQYF; cdr3_nt: TGCGCCAGCAGCCATGAGGGGTCAGGCTACGAGCAGTACTTC
j_call: TRBJ1-5; clone_size: .; v_call: TRBV10-3; d_call: .; cdr3_aa: CAISDQSNQPQHF; cdr3_nt: TGTGCCATCAGTGATCAGTCCAATCAGCCCCAGCATTTT
j_call: TRBJ1-1; clone_size: .; v_call: TRBV6-5; d_call: .; cdr3_aa: CASERGPGLNTEAFF; cdr3_nt: TGTGCCAGCGAACGCGGGCCAGGGCTGAACACTGAAGCTTTCTTT
j_call: TRBJ2-7; clone_size: .; v_call: TRBV25-1; d_call: .; cdr3_aa: CASSFAGPSYEQYF; cdr3_nt: TGTGCCAGCAGTTTCGCGGGGCCCTCCTACGAGCAGTACTTC
j_call: TRBJ1-2; clone_size: .; v_call: TRBV11-2; d_call: TRBD1; cdr3_aa: CASSFGIGQADVHSDGYTF; cdr3_nt: TGTGCCAGCAGCTTTGGGATAGGACAGGCAGATGTACATTCTGATGGCTACACCTTC
j_call: TRBJ2-5; clone_size: .; v_call: TRBV29-1; d_call: .; cdr3_aa: CSVNTGGVETQYF; cdr3_nt: TGCAGCGTGAACACAGGTGGGGTCGAGACCCAGTACTTC
j_call: TRBJ2-7; clone_size: few; v_call: TRBV6-1; d_call: TRBD1; cdr3_aa: CASSDQGTGGYEQYF; cdr3_nt: TGTGCCAGCAGCGACCAAGGGACAGGGGGATACGAGCAGTACTTC